This TCR beta chain originates from a study of blood T cell repertoires in COVID-19. Libraries were prepared by immunoSEQ multiplex PCR; TCRdb keeps only in-frame clonotypes and omits some of them. The profile shows hundreds of thousands of clones, approximately 86% of them singletons. The CDR3 is 16 amino acids. Germline V gene lookup returns CDR1 SGHRS and CDR2 YFSETQ. Trimming stripped 2 bases from V and 0 bases from J, with 15 bases between. The specimen was peripheral blood. The chain combines TRBV5-1 with TRBJ2-7; maybe TRBD1 (6 bases). This TCR was sampled from a man in his sixties with acute or convalescent COVID-19. The CDR3 nucleotides read TGCGCCAGCAGCTTCGAAGGACAGCCGAGCTCCTACGAGCAGTACTTC. Translated: CASSFEGQPSSYEQYF.